The clone carrying this TCR beta chain was detected only a few times. Its antigen is as yet unknown. The germline V and J ends were trimmed by 4 bases and 6 bases, with 15 bases remaining between them. The CDR3 runs 14 residues. CDR1 and CDR2 from the germline V gene are SGHTA and FQGNSA. These data originate in a study of T cell repertoires in cytomegalovirus infection. Study information: Use of recently identified HLA-C-restricted and well-studied HLA-B-restricted CMV epitopes was part of the study.

TCRdb re-analysed the reads in MiXCR, keeping a single row per CDR3 protein. The sample records a few hundred thousand distinct CDR3 sequences, 30% to 35% being singletons. V is TRBV7-2 and J is TRBJ1-1; tentative D call: TRBD1 (5 bases). The TCR sequence derives from a human donor in good health (CMV status not recorded). Some clones in this sample may be carry-over from other donors' samples. Sequenced here: cultured PBMCs, sampled from culture after CMV antigen stimulation. DNA of the CDR3: TGTGCCAGCAGCTCCATCGGATGGGGCGCTGAAGCTTTCTTT. This sequence encodes CASSSIGWGAEAFF. The full variable domain, completed using reference TRBV7-2 and TRBJ1-1, is GAGVSQSPSNKVTEKGKDVELRCDPISGHTALYWYRQSLGQGLEFLIYFQGNSAPDKSGLPSDRFSAERTGGSVSTLTIQRTQQEDSAVYLCASSSIGWGAEAFFGQGTRLTVV.